Each of the 32 T cell receptor beta chains below was sequenced from the same sample in a study of fetal regulatory T cell absence and autoimmunity. The method was immunoSEQ multiplex PCR; TCRdb's version includes in-frame clones alone and lacks a portion of them. The sample holds 85,000 to 100,000 clones, roughly 78% seen once. Sequenced: pancreas tissue. These receptors were taken from a male donor with IPEX syndrome.

The V and J genes are TRBV28 and TRBJ2-5; tentative D call: TRBD1 (6 bases). CDR1 and CDR2 from the germline V gene are MDHEN and SYDVKM. This CDR3 spans 13 amino acids. Trimming pared 6 bases from V and 7 bases from J, leaving 15 bases between. The CDR3 loop reads CASSFRGGRTQYF. The CDR3 nucleotides are TGTGCCAGCAGCTTCAGAGGGGGACGGACCCAGTACTTC.

The chain recombines TRBV7-9 with TRBJ2-5; D is possibly TRBD2 (5 bases). V shed 5 bases and J shed 9 bases, with 22 bases lying between them. The CDR3 spans 15 residues. Per the germline V gene, CDR1 is SEHNR and CDR2 is FQNEAQ (reference sequence). Here the CDR3 DNA reads TGTGCCAGCAGCCCCCAAACGGTCCTTCCGGAGGCCCAGTACTTC. Its protein is CASSPQTVLPEAQYF.

The V and J genes are TRBV27 and TRBJ1-1; D is possibly TRBD1 (5 bases). The V end lost 6 bases, the J end lost 1 base, and 12 bases lay between the germline ends. Germline V gives CDR1 MNHEY, CDR2 SMNVEV (reference sequence). The CDR3 covers 14 residues. The CDR3 spells CASSRGRANTEAFF. DNA for the CDR3: TGTGCCAGCAGCCGCGGCAGGGCGAACACTGAAGCTTTCTTT.

For the CDR3, the DNA is TGCGCCAGCAGCCAGGCCGGCTTCCTGAACACTGAAGCTTTCTTT. Protein sequence: CASSQAGFLNTEAFF. The V and J genes are TRBV4-3 and TRBJ1-1; unclear D gene. The germline gives CDR1 LGHNA, CDR2 YSLEER. Trimming cost V 3 bases and J 0 bases, with 11 bases left between them. This CDR3 has 15 residues.

The rearrangement joins TRBV7-9 to TRBJ2-1, with a possible D match to TRBD2 (7 bases). This CDR3 region has 15 residues. V lost 3 bases to trimming and J lost 7 bases, with 16 bases between them. Germline lookup yields CDR1 SEHNR and CDR2 FQNEAQ (reference sequence). In DNA form, the CDR3 reads TGTGCCAGCAGCTTTAGAGGGGGGGCCTGGAATGAGCAGTTCTTC. It translates to CASSFRGGAWNEQFF.

This clone was counted once. The J gene is TRBJ2-1, the V gene TRBV5-1, with 14 bases fitting TRBD2. The junction had 10 bases not matched to a gene; V was cut back by 3 bases and J by 8 bases. Germline CDR1 and CDR2: SGHRS and YFSETQ. The CDR3 totals 17 residues. The CDR3 DNA is TGCGCCAGCAGCTCCTGGGGCGGGACTAGCGGGAGTGATGAGCAGTTCTTC. Its translation is CASSSWGGTSGSDEQFF.

The chain combines TRBV27 with TRBJ1-1; D might be TRBD1 (5 bases). The CDR3 runs 13 residues. V was trimmed by 7 bases and J by 3 bases, leaving 12 bases between them. Germline V gene lookup returns CDR1 MNHEY and CDR2 SMNVEV (reference sequence). CDR3 nucleotide sequence: TGTGCCAGCATACGCTTGGGGGACACTGAAGCTTTCTTT. Translation: CASIRLGDTEAFF.

This clone has only one observation. The chain uses TRBV4-3 and TRBJ2-3; D is unresolved. Trimming removed 3 bases at V and 4 bases at J, with 11 bases between. This CDR3 has 14 residues. Germline lookup yields CDR1 LGHNA and CDR2 YSLEER. CDR3 amino acids: CASSHRDWSDTQYF. CDR3 DNA: TGCGCCAGCAGCCACCGAGATTGGTCAGATACGCAGTATTTT.

V usage is TRBV5-4 and J usage is TRBJ1-2, with a tentative D call TRBD1 (5 bases). V dropped 0 bases and J dropped 4 bases, with 16 bases sitting between them. Germline CDR1 and CDR2: SGHNT and YYREEE (reference sequence). CDR3 length equals 16 residues. CDR3 in DNA: TGTGCCAGCAGCTTGGATTTTGATGACAGCCGCTATGGCTACACCTTC. It translates to CASSLDFDDSRYGYTF.

V is TRBV9 and J is TRBJ1-1; D call uncertain. With 0 bases removed from V and 1 base from J, the gap between germline ends came to 10 bases. Germline V gives CDR1 SGDLS, CDR2 YYNGEE. The CDR3 spans 15 residues. CDR3 amino acids: CASSVDGRQNTEAFF. CDR3 DNA sequence: TGTGCCAGCAGCGTAGACGGCAGGCAGAACACTGAAGCTTTCTTT. The full variable domain, in which reference TRBV9 and TRBJ1-1 provide the parts outside the CDR3, is DSGVTQTPKHLITATGQRVTLRCSPRSGDLSVYWYQQSLDQGLQFLIQYYNGEERAKGNILERFSAQQFPDLHSELNLSSLELGDSALYFCASSVDGRQNTEAFFGQGTRLTVV.

This clone was picked up a small number of times. The rearrangement uses TRBV6-1 and TRBJ2-7; D is possibly TRBD2 (6 bases). The CDR3 spans 13 residues. Germline values: CDR1 MNHNS, CDR2 SASEGT. The V end lost 4 bases, the J end lost 1 base, and 8 bases lay between the germline ends. This CDR3 is CASSGLVSYEQYF. In DNA, the CDR3 is TGTGCCAGCAGTGGACTAGTTTCCTACGAGCAGTACTTC.

The rearrangement joins TRBV29-1 to TRBJ2-7; TRBD1 agrees at 8 bases. This CDR3 comprises 12 residues. V was pared by 6 bases and J by 6 bases, with 7 bases of the junction left unmatched. Germline CDR1 and CDR2: SQVTM and ANQGSEA. The CDR3 here is CSVPGQGLEQYF. The CDR3 nucleotides are TGCAGCGTCCCCGGACAGGGTCTCGAGCAGTACTTC.

On this clone itself: Other DNA variants within this sample encode the same CDR3. The chain has TRBV2 and TRBJ1-1, with TRBD1 as a possible D gene (6 bases). V was clipped by 0 bases and J by 4 bases, with 6 bases between them. Germline CDR1 SNHLY, CDR2 FYNNEI. The CDR3 is 13 residues long. The CDR3 DNA reads as TGTGCCAGCAGTGAAGCAGGGGGCACTGAAGCTTTCTTT. This sequence encodes CASSEAGGTEAFF.

This chain uses TRBV29-1 with TRBJ2-1; 9 positions agree with TRBD1. Germline V gene data show CDR1 as SQVTM and CDR2 as ANQGSEA. V was pared by 6 bases and J by 4 bases, with 10 bases of the junction left unmatched. This CDR3 is 15 amino acids long. CDR3 nucleotide sequence: TGCAGCGTCGCAAACCGGGACAGGGTTTACAATGAGCAGTTCTTC. It specifies CSVANRDRVYNEQFF.

The rearrangement links TRBV5-8 to TRBJ1-1; D not certain. Trimming took 1 base from V and 0 from J, leaving 7 bases between them. CDR3 size: 14 residues. Looked up from germline, CDR1 is SGHTS and CDR2 is YDEGEE. The CDR3, as DNA: TGTGCCAGCAGCTTGCTGGGGATGAACACTGAAGCTTTCTTT. Translating it yields CASSLLGMNTEAFF.

The rearrangement joins TRBV5-1 to TRBJ1-3; D not resolved. V was shortened by 3 bases and J by 0 bases, with 4 bases between the two germline ends. The CDR3 contains 13 residues. CDR1 is SGHRS, CDR2 YFSETQ, per germline. CDR3 protein: CASSWNSGNTIYF. Here the CDR3 DNA reads TGCGCCAGCAGCTGGAACTCTGGAAACACCATATATTTT. Complete variable domain (other parts from reference TRBV5-1 and TRBJ1-3): KAGVTQTPRYLIKTRGQQVTLSCSPISGHRSVSWYQQTPGQGLQFLFEYFSETQRNKGNFPGRFSGRQFSNSRSEMNVSTLELGDSALYLCASSWNSGNTIYFGEGSWLTVV.

Only a few counts were recorded for this clone. This chain links TRBV2 with TRBJ1-1; D unresolved. V was pared by 6 bases and J by 4 bases, with 9 bases between. The CDR3 has 12 amino acids. Germline CDR1 SNHLY, CDR2 FYNNEI. CDR3 in amino acids: CASSFWGTEAFF. DNA for the CDR3: TGTGCCAGCAGCTTTTGGGGCACTGAAGCTTTCTTT.

The V call is TRBV7-9, the J call TRBJ2-3; 9 nucleotides line up with TRBD2. CDR3 length: 16 amino acids. The J segment lost 4 bases and the V segment lost 1 base, leaving 6 bases of the junction unmatched. Looked up from germline, CDR1 is SEHNR and CDR2 is FQNEAQ (reference sequence). The CDR3 DNA is TGTGCCAGCAGCTTAGTTGGGCGGGGGGGACCAGATACGCAGTATTTT. Residues: CASSLVGRGGPDTQYF.

The rearrangement uses TRBV7-8 and TRBJ1-5; tentative D call: TRBD1 (5 bases). The germline V and J ends were trimmed by 9 bases and 3 bases, with 18 bases remaining between them. The germline V gene has CDR1 SGHVS and CDR2 FQNEAQ. The CDR3 is made up of 15 amino acids. CDR3 DNA sequence: TGTGCCAGTACTCCCGGGGGGGTCCTCAATCAGCCCCAGCATTTT. Protein: CASTPGGVLNQPQHF.

The genes are TRBV5-6 and TRBJ2-3; 8 positions agree with TRBD1. With 3 bases clipped from V and 3 bases from J, the junction kept 9 bases outside the gene matches. The germline V gene encodes CDR1 SGHDT and CDR2 YYEEEE. This CDR3 has 16 residues. The CDR3 here is CASSSLGGQATDTQYF. The CDR3 coding sequence is TGTGCCAGCAGCTCCCTGGGGGGACAGGCGACAGATACGCAGTATTTT.

The CDR3 nucleotides are TGTGCCAGCAGTGGACTAGCGGGACCCTACGAGCAGTACTTC. Amino acid sequence: CASSGLAGPYEQYF. The chain uses TRBV25-1 and TRBJ2-7, with 11 bases that match TRBD2. The CDR3 extends over 14 amino acids. The trim removed 4 bases at V and 2 bases at J, leaving 1 base unmatched. Looked up from germline, CDR1 is MGHDK and CDR2 is SYGVNS.

The V call is TRBV19, the J call TRBJ2-3; TRBD2 agrees at 9 bases. This CDR3 is built from 16 residues. Germline values: CDR1 LNHDA, CDR2 SQIVND (reference sequence). The V segment lost 5 bases and the J segment 5 bases; nucleotides outside the gene matches: 11. The CDR3 DNA reads TGTGCCAGTAGTCTCTATTGGACTAGCGTGGGAGATACGCAGTATTTT. This sequence encodes CASSLYWTSVGDTQYF.

This clone appeared a few times. V is TRBV30 and J is TRBJ1-1, with D possibly matching TRBD1 (5 bases). V was clipped by 3 bases and J by 5 bases, with 13 bases between them. Germline V lookup: CDR1 GTSNPN, CDR2 SVGIG (reference sequence). The CDR3 spans 13 residues. CDR3 residues: CAWSSGGGTEAFF. CDR3 coding DNA: TGTGCCTGGAGCTCGGGGGGAGGAACTGAAGCTTTCTTT.

In nucleotides, the CDR3 is TGTGCCATCAGTGACCAACTAGCGGGAGCGGAATTGGGCACAGATACGCAGTATTTT. It is translated as CAISDQLAGAELGTDTQYF. The chain recombines TRBV10-3 with TRBJ2-3, with TRBD2 matching over 11 bases. CDR3 length: 19 amino acids. Germline CDR1 is ENHRY and CDR2 is SYGVKD. V lost 3 bases, J lost 1 base, and 12 bases stayed unmatched.

The rearrangement links TRBV2 to TRBJ2-5; 9 bases are a match to TRBD2. Germline assignment: CDR1 SNHLY and CDR2 FYNNEI. With 11 bases clipped from V and 4 bases from J, the junction kept 11 bases outside the gene matches. The CDR3 covers 14 residues. This CDR3 reads CAVDGRGGPETQYF. CDR3 nucleotide sequence: TGTGCCGTGGATGGGCGGGGGGGCCCAGAGACCCAGTACTTC.

V usage is TRBV7-9 and J usage is TRBJ1-2; D gene uncertain. The germline V gene has CDR1 SEHNR and CDR2 FQNEAQ (reference sequence). With 1 base removed from V and 5 bases from J, the gap between germline ends came to 11 bases. The CDR3 runs to 14 residues. CDR3 loop: CASSLGPGRYGYTF. CDR3 sequence (DNA): TGTGCCAGCAGCTTAGGGCCGGGCAGATATGGCTACACCTTC.

This clone was counted between two and nine times. The chain employs TRBV7-9 and TRBJ2-7; 12 bases fit TRBD2. CDR3 length equals 15 residues. CDR1 and CDR2 (germline): SEHNR, FQNEAQ (reference sequence). V shed 2 bases, J shed 4 bases, and the junction held 3 bases outside the gene matches. This chain's CDR3 is CASSLTSGGNYEQYF. CDR3 DNA sequence: TGTGCCAGCAGCTTAACTAGCGGGGGGAATTACGAGCAGTACTTC.

The J gene is TRBJ2-1, the V gene TRBV2; D is possibly TRBD1 or TRBD2 (5 bases each). In germline, CDR1 is SNHLY, CDR2 FYNNEI. V dropped 2 bases and J dropped 0 bases, with 17 bases sitting between them. The CDR3 has 18 residues. This CDR3 is CASSERSRDLSSYNEQFF. Here the CDR3 DNA reads TGTGCCAGCAGTGAAAGGAGTCGGGACCTAAGCTCCTACAATGAGCAGTTCTTC.

This clone was counted a few times. V and J are TRBV7-2 and TRBJ1-2; TRBD1 matches 7 bases. The CDR3 loop spans 15 amino acids. V was clipped by 5 bases and J by 6 bases; unmatched bases: 12. From germline, CDR1 is SGHTA and CDR2 FQGNSA. The CDR3 DNA is TGTGCCAGCAGCCTAACGACAGGGAGAAGGGATGGCTACACCTTC. This gives the protein CASSLTTGRRDGYTF.

CDR3 nucleotides: TGTGCCAGCAGTGAAGAGAAAGGGCCTTGGGGAAACACCATATATTTT. Protein product: CASSEEKGPWGNTIYF. The chain employs TRBV2 and TRBJ1-3; no clear D. Germline CDR1 and CDR2: SNHLY and FYNNEI. The ends were cut back, 1 base at V and 4 bases at J, with 14 bases in the middle. The CDR3 has 16 amino acids.

V is TRBV25-1 and J is TRBJ1-2, with D perhaps TRBD1 (5 bases). Germline CDR1 reads MGHDK; CDR2 reads SYGVNS. Trimming stripped 6 bases from V and 3 bases from J, with 11 bases between. The CDR3 consists of 13 residues. The DNA of the CDR3 is TGTGCCAGCAGGCAAGGGGCGGACTATGGCTACACCTTC. Translated, it gives CASRQGADYGYTF.

The V call is TRBV6-6, the J call TRBJ1-1; the D is unclear. Germline V CDR1 and CDR2: MNHNY, SVGAGI (reference sequence). Trimming cost V 1 base and J 8 bases, with 14 bases left between them. This CDR3 has 14 residues. The CDR3 DNA is TGTGCCAGCAGTTACTATGACCCACAAAGGGAAGCTTTCTTT. It translates to CASSYYDPQREAFF.